This record looks at one T cell receptor beta chain sequence and its context. What it recognizes is unknown. This specimen belongs to a study of cytotoxic CD8 clonotypes in ibrutinib-treated CLL. Study details: Investigators reported roughly 24 partial and 2 complete responses; after median about 70 months, approximately 15 patients remained remitted and 12 progressed.

Clones were sequenced by immunoSEQ multiplex PCR, and TCRdb holds only the in-frame ones, with some missing. The sample contains about 39,000 clones, approximately 71% of which appear only once. Study results and limitations: The study found public clonotypes uncommon, contracting or stable on treatment. Clonality went up at ibrutinib response and then declined back toward baseline at progression.

Cryopreserved PBMCs were the source of 1.5 to 2.5 micrograms of genomic DNA, which went to TCR beta libraries. This receptor was obtained from a human donor with chronic lymphocytic leukemia. The starting material was PBMCs, obtained at disease progression, from a patient treated with ibrutinib.

The CDR3 DNA reads as TGTGCCAGCAGACGGGGACTAGATCCCTACAATGAGCAGTTCTTC. Amino acids: CASRRGLDPYNEQFF. The chain joins TRBV6-6 to TRBJ2-1; TRBD2 matches 8 bases. J lost 2 bases, V lost 6 bases, and 6 bases had no gene match. The germline CDR1 and CDR2 sequences are MNHNY and SVGAGI (reference sequence). The CDR3 consists of 15 residues.